The sample holds a few counts of the clone carrying this T cell receptor beta chain. V dropped 4 bases and J dropped 0 bases, with 5 bases sitting between them. This CDR3 has 13 amino acids. Germline CDR1 is SGHTA and CDR2 is FQGNSA. This entry is derived from a study of identical twins. TCRdb re-derived calls from the 5' RACE reads in MiXCR, one entry per CDR3 protein. The data contain nearly 900,000 distinct CDR3 sequences, around 12% of them singletons. In addition, the sample was reused for a study of yellow fever vaccine responses in identical twins.

What was sequenced was PBMCs. The clonotype originates from a woman between 18 and 29 years old in good health. This chain connects TRBV7-2 to TRBJ2-3, with D hard to call. The CDR3 spells CASSSKSTDTQYF. The DNA of the CDR3 is TGTGCCAGCAGCTCAAAGAGCACAGATACGCAGTATTTT.